This T cell receptor beta chain was identified in a study of blood T cell repertoires in COVID-19. Overall study context: The United States, Italy and Spain provided the acute and convalescent COVID-19 samples. PBMCs, B-cell-depleted T cells, or T cells provided the cDNA or gDNA that made up the material.

Authors' processing steps: Counts of nucleated cells, estimated from reference gene primer amplification, were obtained. Some clones are missing from TCRdb's copy, which holds only in-frame ones; the method was immunoSEQ multiplex PCR. V, J and clone size are those of that table, while D and trimming were read from the DNA. The sample gives about 130,000 clones, 80% to 90% of which show up once; around 13% is in the top ten. The CDR3 extends over 13 amino acids. V dropped 7 bases and J dropped 2 bases, with 10 bases sitting between them. This clone was counted between two and nine times. The chain recombines TRBV12-3 or TRBV12-4 with TRBJ2-3; maybe TRBD2 (6 bases). This sequence originates from a human donor in a cohort sampled during active COVID-19. The sequencing input was peripheral blood. Here the CDR3 DNA reads TGTGCCAGCAAACGGGACTCCACAGATACGCAGTATTTT. Its translation is CASKRDSTDTQYF.